This T cell receptor beta chain is drawn from a study of cytomegalovirus exposure and HLA in healthy donors. Study-wide context: Early released data had around 89 million unique TCRs, all coming from HLA-typed donors.

This CDR3 has 15 amino acids. Germline CDR1 SGHRS, CDR2 YFSETQ. The germline V and J ends were trimmed by 1 base and 8 bases, with 13 bases remaining between them. Worth noting for this clone: Its target is unknown.

Both 60 Vbeta primers and 13 Jbeta primers went into the PCR. The authors' processing: Some 80 million unique TCR beta chains, roughly 12 million shared, were counted in a later analysis. Using immunoSEQ multiplex PCR, the repertoire was profiled, and TCRdb retains in-frame clones only, with some absent. V, J and clone size reflect that table, while D and trimming were determined from the DNA. Of around 130,000 clones in the sample, over 75% are singletons; the top ten hold 5.3%. Study-level findings and limits: In all likelihood, a cluster of highly shared sequence variants was a sequencing artifact.

The genes are TRBV5-1 and TRBJ1-6, with D perhaps TRBD1 (6 bases). The TCR originated in a man aged 25-45 years in good health and CMV-seronegative. Sequenced input: PBMCs. In nucleotides, the CDR3 is TGCGCCAGCAGCTTGAGGGGGGGTCAGCATTCACCCCTCCACTTT. Residues: CASSLRGGQHSPLHF.